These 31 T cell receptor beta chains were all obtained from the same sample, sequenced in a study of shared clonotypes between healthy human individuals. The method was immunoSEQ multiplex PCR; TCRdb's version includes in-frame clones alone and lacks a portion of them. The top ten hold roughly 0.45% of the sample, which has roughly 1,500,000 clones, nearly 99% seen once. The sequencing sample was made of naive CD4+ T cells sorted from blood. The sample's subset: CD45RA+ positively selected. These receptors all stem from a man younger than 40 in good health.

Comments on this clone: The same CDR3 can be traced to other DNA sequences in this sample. CDR3 loop: CASSPPPGTGELFF. The DNA for the CDR3 is TGTGCCAGCTCACCACCCCCGGGCACCGGGGAGCTGTTTTTT. This chain uses TRBV18 with TRBJ2-2; no reliable D call. V was shortened by 0 bases and J by 4 bases, with 6 bases between the two germline ends. The CDR3 is 14 amino acids. The germline V gene has CDR1 KGHSH and CDR2 LQKENI.

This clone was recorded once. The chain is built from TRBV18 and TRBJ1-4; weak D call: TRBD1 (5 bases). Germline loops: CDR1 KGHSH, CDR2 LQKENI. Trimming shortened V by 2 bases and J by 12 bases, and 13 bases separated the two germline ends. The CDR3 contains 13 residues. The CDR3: CASSPGAQEELFF. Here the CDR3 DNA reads TGTGCCAGCTCACCAGGGGCACAGGAGGAACTGTTTTTT. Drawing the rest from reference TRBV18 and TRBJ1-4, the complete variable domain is NAGVMQNPRHLVRRRGQEARLRCSPMKGHSHVYWYRQLPEEGLKFMVYLQKENIIDESGMPKERFSAEFPKEGPSILRIQQVVRGDSAAYFCASSPGAQEELFFGSGTQLSVL.

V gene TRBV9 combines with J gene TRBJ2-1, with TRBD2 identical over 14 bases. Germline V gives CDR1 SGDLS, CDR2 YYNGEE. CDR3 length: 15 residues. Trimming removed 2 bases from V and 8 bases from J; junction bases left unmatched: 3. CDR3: CASSVGTSGRDEQFF. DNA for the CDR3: TGTGCCAGCAGCGTTGGGACTAGCGGGAGAGATGAGCAGTTCTTC.

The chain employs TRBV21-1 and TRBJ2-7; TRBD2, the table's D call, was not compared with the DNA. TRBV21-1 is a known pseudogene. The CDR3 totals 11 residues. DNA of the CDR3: TGTGCCAGCAGCAAGCGGTACGAGCAGTACTTC. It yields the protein CASSKRYEQYF.

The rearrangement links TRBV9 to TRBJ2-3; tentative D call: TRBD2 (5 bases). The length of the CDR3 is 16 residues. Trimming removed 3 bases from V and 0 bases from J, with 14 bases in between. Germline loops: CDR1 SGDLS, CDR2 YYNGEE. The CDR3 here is CASSGRLRASTDTQYF. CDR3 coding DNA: TGTGCCAGCAGCGGCCGTTTGAGGGCTAGCACAGATACGCAGTATTTT.

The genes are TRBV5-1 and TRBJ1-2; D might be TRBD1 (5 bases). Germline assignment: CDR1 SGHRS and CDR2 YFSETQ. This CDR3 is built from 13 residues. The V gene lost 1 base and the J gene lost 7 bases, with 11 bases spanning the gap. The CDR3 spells CASSLMGLAGYTF. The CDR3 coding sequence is TGCGCCAGCAGCTTGATGGGGCTTGCTGGCTACACCTTC.

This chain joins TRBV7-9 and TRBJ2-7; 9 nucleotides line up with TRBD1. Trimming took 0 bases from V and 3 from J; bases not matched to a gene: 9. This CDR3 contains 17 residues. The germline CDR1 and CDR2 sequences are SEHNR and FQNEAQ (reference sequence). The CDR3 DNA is TGTGCCAGCAGCTTAGCCGGCCCCGGGACAGGGTTCTACGAGCAGTACTTC. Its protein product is CASSLAGPGTGFYEQYF.

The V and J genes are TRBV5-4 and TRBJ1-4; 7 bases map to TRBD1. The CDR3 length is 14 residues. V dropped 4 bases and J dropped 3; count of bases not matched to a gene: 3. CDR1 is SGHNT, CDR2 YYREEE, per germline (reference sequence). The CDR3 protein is CASSQQGPNEKLFF. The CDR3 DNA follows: TGTGCCAGCAGCCAACAGGGGCCTAATGAAAAACTGTTTTTT.

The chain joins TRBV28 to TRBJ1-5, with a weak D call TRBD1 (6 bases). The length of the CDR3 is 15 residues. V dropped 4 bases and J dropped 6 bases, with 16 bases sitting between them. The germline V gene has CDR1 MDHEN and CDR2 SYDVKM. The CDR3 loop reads CASSSPQGPSQPQHF. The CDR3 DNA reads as TGTGCCAGCAGTTCACCACAGGGCCCCAGTCAGCCCCAGCATTTT.

The CDR3 DNA reads as TGTGCCAGCAGCTCCCGTCAAGTCCCGAAAGAGACCCAGTACTTC. Its protein is CASSSRQVPKETQYF. The chain carries TRBV11-2 and TRBJ2-5; D gene ambiguous. Germline loops: CDR1 SGHAT, CDR2 FQNNGV. The CDR3 spans 15 residues. V was cut by 4 bases and J by 3 bases, with 15 bases left in between.

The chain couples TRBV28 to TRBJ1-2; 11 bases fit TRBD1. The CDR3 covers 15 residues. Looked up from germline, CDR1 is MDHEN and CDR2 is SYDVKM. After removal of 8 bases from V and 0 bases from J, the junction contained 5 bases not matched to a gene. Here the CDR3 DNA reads TGTGCCAGCCTGGGACAGGGGGGATCTAACTATGGCTACACCTTC. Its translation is CASLGQGGSNYGYTF.

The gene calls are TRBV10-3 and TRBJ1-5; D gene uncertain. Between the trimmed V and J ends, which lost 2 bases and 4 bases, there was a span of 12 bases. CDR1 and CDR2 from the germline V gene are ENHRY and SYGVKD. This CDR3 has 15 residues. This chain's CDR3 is CAISETSGENQPQHF. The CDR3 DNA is TGTGCCATCAGTGAGACGTCAGGCGAAAATCAGCCCCAGCATTTT.

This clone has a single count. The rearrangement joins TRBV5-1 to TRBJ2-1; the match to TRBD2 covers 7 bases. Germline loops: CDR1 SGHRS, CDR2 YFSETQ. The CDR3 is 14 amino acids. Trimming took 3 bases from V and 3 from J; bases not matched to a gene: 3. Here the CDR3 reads CASSYRGDYNEQFF. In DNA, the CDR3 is TGCGCCAGCAGCTACCGGGGGGACTACAATGAGCAGTTCTTC.

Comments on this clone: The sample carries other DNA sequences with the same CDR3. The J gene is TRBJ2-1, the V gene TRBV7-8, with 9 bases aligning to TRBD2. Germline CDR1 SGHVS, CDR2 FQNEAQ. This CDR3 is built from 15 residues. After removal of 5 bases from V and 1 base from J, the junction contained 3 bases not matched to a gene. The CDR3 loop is CASSLSGSSYNEQFF. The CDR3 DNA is TGTGCCAGCAGCCTTAGCGGGAGTTCCTACAATGAGCAGTTCTTC.

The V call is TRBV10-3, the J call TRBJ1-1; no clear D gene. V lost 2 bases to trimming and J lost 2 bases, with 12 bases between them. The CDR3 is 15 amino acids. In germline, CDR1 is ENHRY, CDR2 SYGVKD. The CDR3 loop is CAISEPTSGNTEAFF. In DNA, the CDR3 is TGTGCCATCAGTGAGCCGACGTCAGGAAACACTGAAGCTTTCTTT.

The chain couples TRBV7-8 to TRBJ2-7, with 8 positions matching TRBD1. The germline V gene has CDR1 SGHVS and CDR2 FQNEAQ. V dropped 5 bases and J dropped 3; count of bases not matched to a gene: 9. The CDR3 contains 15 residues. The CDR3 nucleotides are TGTGCCAGCAGCACCCCGACAGGGGTGTTCTACGAGCAGTACTTC. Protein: CASSTPTGVFYEQYF.

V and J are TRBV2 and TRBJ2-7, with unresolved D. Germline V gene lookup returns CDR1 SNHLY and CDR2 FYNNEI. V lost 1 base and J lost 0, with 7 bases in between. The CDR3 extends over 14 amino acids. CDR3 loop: CASSEEVGSYEQYF. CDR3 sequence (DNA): TGTGCCAGCAGTGAAGAAGTAGGCTCCTACGAGCAGTACTTC. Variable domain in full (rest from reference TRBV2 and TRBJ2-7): EPEVTQTPSHQVTQMGQEVILRCVPISNHLYFYWYRQILGQKVEFLVSFYNNEISEKSEIFDDQFSVERPDGSNFTLKIRSTKLEDSAMYFCASSEEVGSYEQYFGPGTRLTVT.

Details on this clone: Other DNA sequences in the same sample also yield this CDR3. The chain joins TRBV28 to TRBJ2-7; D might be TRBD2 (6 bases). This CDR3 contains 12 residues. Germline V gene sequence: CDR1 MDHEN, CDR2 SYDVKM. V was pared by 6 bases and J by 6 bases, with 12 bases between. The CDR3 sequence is CASSPGGREQYF. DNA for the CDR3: TGTGCCAGCAGCCCCGGGGGTCGCGAGCAGTACTTC. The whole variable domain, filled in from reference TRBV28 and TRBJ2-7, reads DVKVTQSSRYLVKRTGEKVFLECVQDMDHENMFWYRQDPGLGLRLIYFSYDVKMKEKGDIPEGYSVSREKKERFSLILESASTNQTSMYLCASSPGGREQYFGPGTRLTVT.

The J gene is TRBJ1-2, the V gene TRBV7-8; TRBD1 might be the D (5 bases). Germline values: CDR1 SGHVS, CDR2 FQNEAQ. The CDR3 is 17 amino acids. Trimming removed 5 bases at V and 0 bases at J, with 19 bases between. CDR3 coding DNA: TGTGCCAGCAGCGGGGGGGGGTCACCCTCCTCTAACTATGGCTACACCTTC. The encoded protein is CASSGGGSPSSNYGYTF.

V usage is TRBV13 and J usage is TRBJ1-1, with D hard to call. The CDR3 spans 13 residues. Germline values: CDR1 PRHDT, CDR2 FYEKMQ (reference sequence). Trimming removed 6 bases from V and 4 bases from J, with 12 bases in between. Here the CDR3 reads CASRREVGTEAFF. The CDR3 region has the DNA TGTGCCAGCAGACGGGAAGTGGGCACTGAAGCTTTCTTT.

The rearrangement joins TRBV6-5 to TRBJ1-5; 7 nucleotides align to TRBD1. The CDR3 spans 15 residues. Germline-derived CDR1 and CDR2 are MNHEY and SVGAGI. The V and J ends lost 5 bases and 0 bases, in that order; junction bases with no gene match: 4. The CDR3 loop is CASSVGQNSNQPQHF. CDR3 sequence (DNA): TGTGCCAGCAGTGTGGGACAGAATAGCAATCAGCCCCAGCATTTT.

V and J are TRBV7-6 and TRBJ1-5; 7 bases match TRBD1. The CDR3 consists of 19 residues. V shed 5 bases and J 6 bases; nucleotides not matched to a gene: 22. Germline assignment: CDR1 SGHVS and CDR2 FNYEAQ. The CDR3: CASSPRHLVGQPFGQPQHF. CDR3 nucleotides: TGTGCCAGCAGCCCCCGGCACTTAGTGGGACAGCCTTTTGGTCAGCCCCAGCATTTT.

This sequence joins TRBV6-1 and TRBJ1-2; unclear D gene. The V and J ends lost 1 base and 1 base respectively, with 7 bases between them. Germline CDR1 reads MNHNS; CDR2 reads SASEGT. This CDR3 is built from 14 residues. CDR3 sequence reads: CASSEDVGNYGYTF. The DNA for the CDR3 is TGTGCCAGCAGTGAAGACGTGGGTAACTATGGCTACACCTTC.

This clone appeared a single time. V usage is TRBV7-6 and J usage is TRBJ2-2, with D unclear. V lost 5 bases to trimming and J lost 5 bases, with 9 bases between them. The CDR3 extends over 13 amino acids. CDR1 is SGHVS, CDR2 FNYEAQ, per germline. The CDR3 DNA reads TGTGCCAGCAGCACCCAGCAGACCGGGGAGCTGTTTTTT. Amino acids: CASSTQQTGELFF.

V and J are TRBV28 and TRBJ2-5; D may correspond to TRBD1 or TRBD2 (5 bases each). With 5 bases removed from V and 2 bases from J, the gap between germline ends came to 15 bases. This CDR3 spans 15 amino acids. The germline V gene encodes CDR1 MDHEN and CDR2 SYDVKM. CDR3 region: CASSAMGVAQETQYF. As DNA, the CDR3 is TGTGCCAGCAGTGCGATGGGGGTGGCTCAAGAGACCCAGTACTTC.

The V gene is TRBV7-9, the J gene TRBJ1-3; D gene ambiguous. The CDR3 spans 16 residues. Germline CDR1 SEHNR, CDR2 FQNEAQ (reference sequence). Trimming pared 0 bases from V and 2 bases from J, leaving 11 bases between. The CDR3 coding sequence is TGTGCCAGCAGCTTAGCAGGTCGTATCACTGGAAACACCATATATTTT. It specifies CASSLAGRITGNTIYF.

CDR3 nucleotides: TGTGCCAGCAGCGAACCCGAAACAGGGAACTATGGCTACACCTTC. Protein: CASSEPETGNYGYTF. V is TRBV7-9 and J is TRBJ1-2, with D tentatively TRBD1 (6 bases). The germline V gene encodes CDR1 SEHNR and CDR2 FQNEAQ (reference sequence). The V and J ends lost 5 bases and 2 bases respectively, with 15 bases between them. The CDR3 loop spans 15 amino acids.

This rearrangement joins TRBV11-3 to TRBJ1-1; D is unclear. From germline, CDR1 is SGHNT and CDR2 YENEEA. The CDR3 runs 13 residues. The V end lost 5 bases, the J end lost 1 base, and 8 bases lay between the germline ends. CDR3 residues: CASSARRNTEAFF. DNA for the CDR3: TGTGCCAGCAGCGCCCGTCGGAACACTGAAGCTTTCTTT.

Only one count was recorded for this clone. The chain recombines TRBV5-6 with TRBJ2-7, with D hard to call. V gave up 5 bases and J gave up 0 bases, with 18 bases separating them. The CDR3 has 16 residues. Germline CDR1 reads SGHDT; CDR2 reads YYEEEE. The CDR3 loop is CASRGPGLSSSYEQYF. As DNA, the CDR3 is TGTGCCAGCAGAGGGCCCGGGCTTTCGAGCTCCTACGAGCAGTACTTC.

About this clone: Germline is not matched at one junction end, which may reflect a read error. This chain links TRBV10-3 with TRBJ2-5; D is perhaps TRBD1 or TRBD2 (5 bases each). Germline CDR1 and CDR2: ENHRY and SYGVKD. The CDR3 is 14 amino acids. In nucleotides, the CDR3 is TGTGCCATCGGGGGTGGGGGAATCGGAGAGTCCCAGTACTTC. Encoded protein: CAIGGGGIGESQYF.

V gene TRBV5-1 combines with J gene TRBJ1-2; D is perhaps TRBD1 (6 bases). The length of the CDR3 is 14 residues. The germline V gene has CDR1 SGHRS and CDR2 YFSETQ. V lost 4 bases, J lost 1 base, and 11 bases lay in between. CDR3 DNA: TGCGCCAGCAGCCAGCAGGGGTATAACTATGGCTACACCTTC. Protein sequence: CASSQQGYNYGYTF.